The sequence of this T cell receptor (beta chain) was determined in a study of blood T cell repertoires in COVID-19. Study in general: Sites in the United States, Italy and Spain provided acute and convalescent COVID-19 samples. T cells, B-cell-depleted T cells, or PBMCs supplied cDNA or gDNA.

V was clipped by 7 bases and J by 0 bases, with 16 bases between them. CDR3 length equals 15 residues. Germline V gene data show CDR1 as SQVTM and CDR2 as ANQGSEA. Seattle cases were enrolled at active infection and followed longitudinally. Study processing details: Counts of nucleated cells, estimated from reference gene primer amplification, were obtained. TCRdb's table, derived via immunoSEQ multiplex PCR, lists solely in-frame clones and lacks some. Clone size and the V and J calls come from that table; the DNA yielded D and trimming. The sample includes 150,000 to 200,000 clones, around four fifths seen only once; the top ten take less than 3%.

The TCR was taken from a woman of 80 years or more with COVID-19, enrolled during active disease. This chain connects TRBV29-1 to TRBJ2-1; D is perhaps TRBD1 (5 bases). The sequenced material came from peripheral blood. For the CDR3, the DNA is TGCAGCGCCCCGGCTGGGGCCAGCTCCTACAATGAGCAGTTCTTC. Protein product: CSAPAGASSYNEQFF.